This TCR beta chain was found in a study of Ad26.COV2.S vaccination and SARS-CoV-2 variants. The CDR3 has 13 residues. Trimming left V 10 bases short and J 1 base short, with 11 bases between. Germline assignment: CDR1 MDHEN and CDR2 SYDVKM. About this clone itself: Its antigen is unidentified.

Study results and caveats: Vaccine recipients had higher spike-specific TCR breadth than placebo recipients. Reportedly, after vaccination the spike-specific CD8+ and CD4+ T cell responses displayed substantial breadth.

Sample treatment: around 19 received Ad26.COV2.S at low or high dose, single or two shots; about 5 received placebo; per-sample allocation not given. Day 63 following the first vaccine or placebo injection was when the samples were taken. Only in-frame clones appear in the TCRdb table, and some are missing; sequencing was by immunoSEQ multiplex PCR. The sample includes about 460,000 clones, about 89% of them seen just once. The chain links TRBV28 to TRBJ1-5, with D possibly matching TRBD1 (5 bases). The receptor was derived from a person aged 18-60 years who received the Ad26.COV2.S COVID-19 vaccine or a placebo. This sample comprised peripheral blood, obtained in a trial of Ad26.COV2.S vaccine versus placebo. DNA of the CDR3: TGTGCCACCAATGACAGAAGCAATCAGCCCCAGCATTTT. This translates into CATNDRSNQPQHF.